Given below is one T cell receptor beta chain in context. The antigen this receptor binds is unknown. No much larger clone exists at a distance of one base, and base qualities are not known. Synthesis of TCR cDNA relied on 5'RACE template switching, a step that introduced a universal primer site along with unique molecular identifiers. cDNA synthesis was primed from both the TCR alpha and TCR beta constant segments. Libraries were amplified in two PCR steps, with sample barcodes and sequencing adapters added in the second step. Libraries were sequenced on Illumina HiSeq 2500 (2x100 bp) or NovaSeq (2x150 bp). Turning to the authors' computational methods: Demultiplexing of reads and collapsing into UMI consensus sequences were performed with MIGEC, and V(D)J alignment was carried out with MiXCR. Vaccine-responding clonotypes were identified with edgeR using replicate PBMC samples, with FDR below 0.01 and a log2 fold change above 5 up to day 15 being required. Each bulk clonotype was labeled CD4 or CD8 based on which sequenced repertoire, CD4 or CD8, contained the clonotype at higher abundance. Starting from the raw public reads, TCRdb applied fastp trimming at Q25, assembled clones with MiXCR and retained in-frame beta chains. Each CDR3 protein appears once, grouped with its most common genes and DNA. TCRdb assigned the V and J calls; the authors' analysis was not used. The sample data list approximately 610,000 distinct CDR3 sequences, and less than 20% of these were observed just once. Approximately 15% of the sample is in the top ten clones.

The sample is drawn from a study of T cells after yellow fever vaccination (dated by TCRdb to between 2017 and 2020). In the study overall: The SMART-Seq v4 Ultra Low Input RNA kit was used to prepare libraries from fractions with low cell numbers. To follow T-cell clones before and after both primary and booster YFV17D yellow fever vaccination, bulk TCR alpha and beta repertoires underwent longitudinal sequencing. Two healthy male donors, one aged 18 to 29 and one aged 30 to 39 years, were included in the cohort. Bulk PBMC replicates and cell subsets were isolated from blood drawn at multiple timepoints before and after both primary and secondary immunization. Overall study results and their limits: Because only a couple of donors were included in the study, the extent to which the findings can be generalized is limited. A small fraction of clonotypes appeared in both the CD4 and CD8 compartments, likely as a result of convergent recombination. Most clones expanded after primary vaccination were re-detected after the booster (96% of CD4 and approximately 89% of CD8), suggesting broad memory maintenance. Computational filtering was needed because FACS-sorted repertoires could contain abundant contaminating clonotypes from the bulk population. The secondary T-cell response was found to be weaker but faster than the primary response, with a peak reached on day 5 rather than on day 15.

The CDR3 covers 14 residues, taking in both the cysteine and the phenylalanine. Here the CDR3 DNA is all that survives: 42 bases in frame from base 1. CDR1 is given as MDHEN and CDR2 as SYDVKM, both from the germline V gene. Trimming takes 6 bases from V and 6 bases from J, and the germline ends sit 12 bases apart. The treatment or condition tag for this specimen amounts to: live attenuated yellow fever vaccine strain. At each blood-draw timepoint, two biological replicates of bulk PBMCs were collected. A standard Ficoll-Paque protocol was used to isolate PBMCs from peripheral blood. TriZol was used to extract RNA from bulk PBMCs, CD4 and CD8 fractions, and dextramer-positive and dextramer-negative fractions.

The source material was PBMCs, sampled about 5 days after the first yellow fever vaccination. This TCR was sampled from a man aged 18 to 35 who received the YFV17D yellow fever vaccine. This chain joins TRBV28 to TRBJ1-6; confidence is insufficient to name the D gene. The encoded CDR3 is CASSAGMTNSPLHF. The DNA sequence is given as TGTGCCAGCAGCGCGGGAATGACTAATTCACCCCTCCACTTT.